This T cell receptor (beta chain) was sequenced during a study of control samples from healthy donors and cancer patients. Looked up from germline, CDR1 is SEHNR and CDR2 is FQNEAQ (reference sequence). Trimming cost V 1 base and J 3 bases, with 15 bases left between them. This CDR3 is built from 16 residues. The method was immunoSEQ multiplex PCR; TCRdb's version includes in-frame clones alone and lacks a portion of them. The sample holds over 150,000 clones, 85% to 95% seen once. The rearrangement joins TRBV7-9 to TRBJ1-1, with D perhaps TRBD1 (5 bases). The TCR comes from a man between 18 and 35 years old in good health. Sequenced input: blood. The CDR3 DNA reads as TGTGCCAGCAGCTTAGGGGTGGGACCCTGGGACACTGAAGCTTTCTTT. As protein: CASSLGVGPWDTEAFF.